This TCR beta chain stems from a study of T cells in Graves' hyperthyroidism and ophthalmopathy. Amplification of TCR beta CDR3 regions used RNA as the template. A set of HTBI primers served as the primers for a first-round RT-PCR of the TCR CDR3. Each CDR3 protein is one row after TCRdb ran MiXCR on the multiplex PCR reads. The sample lists around 240,000 distinct CDR3 sequences, about 16% occurring once. This clonotype was detected many times. The CDR3 loop spans 12 amino acids. The V gene lost 1 base and the J gene lost 0 bases, with 1 base spanning the gap. Germline V gives CDR1 SGHRS, CDR2 YFSETQ.

The chain joins TRBV5-1 to TRBJ2-5; D remains unclear. The sample consisted of blood. The sequence came from a woman under 30 with Graves' ophthalmopathy. The CDR3 nucleotides are TGCGCCAGCAGCTTGCACCAAGAGACCCAGTACTTC. Translated: CASSLHQETQYF.